This TCR beta chain originates from a study of cytomegalovirus exposure and HLA in healthy donors. Germline assignment: CDR1 DFQATT and CDR2 SNEGSKA (reference sequence). This CDR3 has 11 residues. Trimming removed 6 bases at V and 3 bases at J, with 9 bases between. Amplification used 60 Vbeta primers and 13 Jbeta primers. The protocol was immunoSEQ multiplex PCR, while the TCRdb copy is restricted to in-frame clones and leaves out a portion. The sample lists 55,000 to 70,000 clones, roughly 74% occurring once. Sample: PBMCs. The sequence was obtained from a woman aged 60-75 years in good health and CMV-seropositive. V is TRBV20-1 and J is TRBJ2-7, with D possibly TRBD1 on 6 matching bases. The CDR3 coding sequence is TGCAGTGCGGGGGCCGTCTACGAGCAGTACTTC. It yields the protein CSAGAVYEQYF.